These T cell receptor beta chains were read from a single sample in a study of cytomegalovirus exposure and HLA in healthy donors. Some clones are missing from TCRdb's copy, which holds only in-frame ones; the method was immunoSEQ multiplex PCR. This table holds some 150,000 clones, 80% found once. Specimen: PBMCs. The receptors come from a man in his thirties or forties in good health and CMV-seropositive. The CDR3 runs from the conserved cysteine through the conserved F or W. D genes are given only for firm matches. The size of a clone is reported for some rows only, either as once, few or many, or as a class for expanded clones.

d_call	clone_size	v_call	j_call	cdr3_aa	cdr3_nt
TRBD2	NA	TRBV28	TRBJ2-7	CASSQGLAGLLYEQYF	TGTGCCAGCAGTCAGGGACTAGCGGGGCTTCTCTACGAGCAGTACTTC
NA	NA	TRBV11-3	TRBJ2-2	CASSLADTGELFF	TGTGCCAGCAGCTTAGCGGACACCGGGGAGCTGTTTTTT
TRBD1	NA	TRBV14	TRBJ1-5	CASSQGGRGQSPQHF	TGTGCCAGCAGCCAAGGGGGCAGGGGGCAATCGCCCCAGCATTTT
TRBD2	NA	TRBV9	TRBJ2-2	CASSVRTSIPGELFF	TGTGCCAGCAGCGTGAGGACTAGCATTCCTGGGGAGCTGTTTTTT
TRBD2	NA	TRBV9	TRBJ2-1	CASSFGLAGMNEQFF	TGTGCCAGCAGCTTTGGACTAGCGGGGATGAATGAGCAGTTCTTC
TRBD2	NA	TRBV4-2	TRBJ2-2	CASSQGREGRSGGELFF	TGTGCCAGCAGCCAAGGTCGGGAGGGCCGATCGGGCGGGGAGCTGTTTTTT
TRBD1	NA	TRBV7-9	TRBJ2-3	CASSTDRVTDTQYF	TGTGCCAGCAGCACGGACAGGGTCACAGATACGCAGTATTTT
NA	NA	TRBV15	TRBJ2-7	CATSRGPLSYEQYF	TGTGCCACCAGCAGAGGGCCCCTCTCCTACGAGCAGTACTTC
TRBD2	NA	TRBV19	TRBJ2-4	CASMNIRDYEDIQYF	TGTGCCAGCATGAATATCCGGGACTACGAAGACATTCAGTACTTC
NA	NA	TRBV13	TRBJ2-1	CASSSQVSAYNEQFF	TGTGCCAGCAGCTCCCAGGTTTCCGCGTACAATGAGCAGTTCTTC
TRBD1	NA	TRBV6-1	TRBJ1-5	CASSEAGTGIQPQHF	TGTGCCAGCAGTGAAGCTGGGACAGGGATTCAGCCCCAGCATTTT
TRBD2	NA	TRBV2	TRBJ2-7	CASRGSAGTSGGEQYF	TGTGCCAGCAGGGGGAGTGCCGGGACTAGCGGTGGCGAGCAGTACTTC
NA	NA	TRBV10-2	TRBJ1-2	CASSDWGDYGYTF	TGCGCCAGCAGTGATTGGGGGGACTATGGCTACACCTTC
NA	NA	TRBV7-9	TRBJ2-7	CASSLGGGTSYEQYF	TGTGCCAGCAGCTTAGGTGGCGGGACCTCCTACGAGCAGTACTTC
NA	NA	TRBV28	TRBJ2-7	CASKNRSPYEQYF	TGTGCCAGCAAAAACAGGTCCCCCTACGAGCAGTACTTC
NA	NA	TRBV30	TRBJ1-2	CAWRKPGFGGYTF	TGTGCCTGGAGGAAACCAGGGTTTGGGGGCTACACCTTC
NA	NA	TRBV7-9	TRBJ2-5	CASSSQGETQYF	TGTGCCAGCAGCTCTCAGGGAGAGACCCAGTACTTC
NA	NA	TRBV4-1	TRBJ2-7	CASSQERGSYEQYF	TGCGCCAGCAGCCAAGAACGGGGTTCCTACGAGCAGTACTTC
TRBD1	NA	TRBV19	TRBJ2-3	CASSITGTGEDTQYF	TGTGCCAGTAGTATTACCGGGACAGGGGAAGATACGCAGTATTTT
NA	NA	TRBV6-5	TRBJ2-1	CASSSTLNEQFF	TGTGCCAGCAGTTCCACTCTCAATGAGCAGTTCTTC
NA	once	TRBV10-3	TRBJ1-1	CAISELQDREAFF	TGTGCCATCAGTGAACTACAGGACAGAGAAGCTTTCTTT
NA	NA	TRBV6-5	TRBJ1-1	CASSDTNTEAFF	TGTGCCAGCAGTGACACGAACACTGAAGCTTTCTTT
TRBD1	NA	TRBV19	TRBJ2-7	CASSSGQGGEQYF	TGTGCCAGTAGTTCGGGACAGGGTGGCGAGCAGTACTTC
TRBD1	NA	TRBV28	TRBJ1-2	CASSTPGQGRYGYTF	TGTGCCAGCAGTACTCCGGGACAGGGAAGATATGGCTACACCTTC
NA	NA	TRBV19	TRBJ1-4	CASSIVFISELFF	TGTGCCAGTAGTATAGTTTTTATCTCGGAACTGTTTTTT
NA	NA	TRBV7-6	TRBJ2-2	CASSLARGNTGELFF	TGTGCCAGCAGCTTAGCTAGGGGGAACACCGGGGAGCTGTTTTTT
TRBD1	NA	TRBV2	TRBJ2-1	CASSRDREANEQFF	TGTGCCAGCAGCCGGGACAGGGAGGCCAATGAGCAGTTCTTC
NA	few	TRBV7-9	TRBJ2-7	CASSLAGTGTHEQYF	TGTGCCAGCAGCTTAGCTGGGACTGGGACTCACGAGCAGTACTTC
TRBD1	NA	TRBV2	TRBJ1-5	CASSERDRSNQPQHF	TGTGCCAGCAGTGAACGGGACAGGAGCAATCAGCCCCAGCATTTT
TRBD1	NA	TRBV28	TRBJ1-2	CASSQKKTGGIYGYTF	TGTGCCAGCAGTCAGAAGAAAACAGGGGGCATCTATGGCTACACCTTC
TRBD2	NA	TRBV2	TRBJ2-1	CASRLAGNEQFF	TGTGCCAGCCGACTAGCGGGAAATGAGCAGTTCTTC
NA	once	TRBV5-1	TRBJ1-1	CASSHGGAGTEAFF	TGCGCCAGCAGCCACGGAGGGGCGGGCACTGAAGCTTTCTTT
NA	NA	TRBV5-4	TRBJ2-1	CASSLVGADEQFF	TGTGCCAGCAGCCTCGTGGGAGCGGATGAGCAGTTCTTC
TRBD2	NA	TRBV11-3	TRBJ2-7	CASSGLAGDEQYF	TGTGCCAGCAGCGGACTAGCGGGAGACGAGCAGTACTTC
NA	NA	TRBV5-6	TRBJ1-1	CASSLGVRQVNTEAFF	TGTGCCAGCAGCTTGGGTGTTCGCCAGGTGAACACTGAAGCTTTCTTT
NA	NA	TRBV6-5	TRBJ1-1	CASSYSPDRENTEAFF	TGTGCCAGCAGTTACTCTCCGGACAGAGAGAACACTGAAGCTTTCTTT
TRBD1	NA	TRBV28	TRBJ1-4	CASSGQGARNKEKLFF	TGTGCCAGCAGTGGACAGGGGGCGCGTAATAAGGAAAAACTGTTTTTT
TRBD1	NA	TRBV10-3	TRBJ1-2	CAISEYTPGTGGEKGYGYTF	TGTGCCATCAGTGAATACACTCCCGGGACAGGAGGTGAGAAAGGCTATGGCTACACCTTC
NA	NA	TRBV7-2	TRBJ2-7	CASSLGLAYEQYF	TGTGCCAGCAGCTTAGGGCTAGCCTACGAGCAGTACTTC
TRBD1	NA	TRBV5-8	TRBJ2-1	CASSTGQGLGDEQFF	TGTGCCAGCAGCACCGGACAGGGCCTCGGGGATGAGCAGTTCTTC
TRBD1	NA	TRBV5-4	TRBJ2-7	CASSRTGVGGEQYF	TGTGCCAGCAGTCGGACAGGGGTCGGGGGCGAGCAGTACTTC
NA	NA	TRBV5-1	TRBJ2-2	CASSLALGAAGELFF	TGCGCCAGCAGCTTGGCCCTTGGGGCGGCCGGGGAGCTGTTTTTT
NA	NA	TRBV27	TRBJ2-2	CASSLSGGTGELFF	TGTGCCAGCAGTTTATCGGGGGGCACCGGGGAGCTGTTTTTT
NA	once	TRBV19	TRBJ1-4	CASRDDSSYGNEKLFF	TGTGCCAGTAGGGACGACAGCTCGTACGGTAATGAAAAACTGTTTTTT
TRBD2	NA	TRBV23-1	TRBJ2-5	CASGESGSGQETQYF	TGCGCCAGCGGAGAAAGCGGGAGTGGGCAAGAGACCCAGTACTTC
TRBD1	NA	TRBV7-3	TRBJ1-2	CASSLTGQGAIGYTF	TGTGCCAGCAGCTTAACGGGACAGGGGGCGATAGGCTACACCTTC
TRBD1	NA	TRBV19	TRBJ1-2	CASRPTGIYGYTF	TGTGCCAGTAGACCGACAGGGATCTATGGCTACACCTTC
TRBD1	NA	TRBV10-3	TRBJ2-1	CAIRGTGLINEQFF	TGTGCCATCAGAGGGACAGGGTTAATCAATGAGCAGTTCTTC